What follows are 30 T cell receptor beta chains derived from one specimen sequenced in a study of neurological immune-mediated disorders. TCRdb processed the 5' RACE reads anew with MiXCR; each CDR3 protein has one entry. The sample lists more than 45,000 distinct CDR3 sequences; around 3.6% were seen once. Sequenced: PBMCs. The receptors derive from a man aged 25 to 40 with multiple sclerosis.

Ten or more counts support this clonotype. The gene calls are TRBV9 and TRBJ1-4; D not certain. The V end was cut by 0 bases, the J end by 0 bases, with 6 bases between. This CDR3 is 15 amino acids long. Looked up from germline, CDR1 is SGDLS and CDR2 is YYNGEE. For the CDR3, the DNA is TGTGCCAGCAGCGTAGGACACTCAACTAATGAAAAACTGTTTTTT. It yields the protein CASSVGHSTNEKLFF.

This clonotype has ten or more counts. V gene TRBV29-1 combines with J gene TRBJ2-1; 10 bases match TRBD1. Germline-derived CDR1 and CDR2 are SQVTM and ANQGSEA. The CDR3 consists of 12 residues. The junction had 4 bases not matched to a gene; V was cut back by 6 bases and J by 8 bases. CDR3: CSVRQGAHEQFF. Written as DNA, the CDR3 is TGCAGCGTCCGACAGGGGGCGCATGAGCAGTTCTTC.

This clonotype was seen many times. The J gene is TRBJ1-1, the V gene TRBV5-1; 7 bases map to TRBD1. This CDR3 region has 15 residues. The J segment lost 6 bases and the V segment lost 4 bases, leaving 12 bases of the junction unmatched. Germline V gene sequence: CDR1 SGHRS, CDR2 YFSETQ. CDR3 bases: TGCGCCAGCAGCCAACTCGACAGGGAGTTCCCTGAAGCTTTCTTT. This translates into CASSQLDREFPEAFF.

This clonotype was detected ten times or more. The chain uses TRBV11-2 and TRBJ2-7, with 9 bases aligning to TRBD1. The CDR3 extends over 15 amino acids. Germline V gene lookup returns CDR1 SGHAT and CDR2 FQNNGV. V lost 3 bases and J lost 4; bases outside the gene matches: 7. The CDR3 is CASSLTPGTGYEQYF. CDR3 DNA: TGTGCCAGCAGCTTGACCCCCGGGACAGGGTACGAGCAGTACTTC.

Of note for this clonotype: A read error may explain this, as a much larger clone is one base away. The V and J genes are TRBV12-3 or TRBV12-4 and TRBJ2-5; a weak D match, TRBD2 (5 bases). The CDR3 runs 13 residues. Trimming cost V 6 bases and J 0 bases, with 8 bases left between them. The CDR3: CASRRENQETQYF. The CDR3 DNA sequence: TGTGCCAGCAGACGGGAAAACCAAGAGACCCAGTACTTC.

This clonotype was observed at least ten times. The chain joins TRBV6-6 to TRBJ1-6; D ambiguous. The CDR3 runs to 14 residues. V lost 3 bases to trimming and J lost 5 bases, with 8 bases between them. The V gene's germline CDR1 is MNHNY and CDR2 SVGAGI (reference sequence). In nucleotides, the CDR3 is TGTGCCAGCAGTTATAGGGAGGATAATTCACCCCTCCACTTT. Protein: CASSYREDNSPLHF.

This clonotype was recorded many times. The chain has TRBV6-6 and TRBJ2-3; possible D gene TRBD1, 5 bases. With 6 bases removed from V and 0 bases from J, the gap between germline ends came to 13 bases. In germline, CDR1 is MNHNY, CDR2 SVGAGI (reference sequence). The length of the CDR3 is 15 residues. DNA for the CDR3: TGTGCCAGCAGAGACGGACATTTAAGCACAGATACGCAGTATTTT. This codes for CASRDGHLSTDTQYF.

The chain uses TRBV20-1 and TRBJ2-1, with a weak D call TRBD2 (6 bases). V was pared by 2 bases and J by 6 bases, with 8 bases between. This CDR3 spans 12 amino acids. Germline CDR1 and CDR2: DFQATT and SNEGSKA (reference sequence). This CDR3 reads CSARLGGNEQFF. Written as DNA, the CDR3 is TGCAGTGCTAGACTCGGGGGCAATGAGCAGTTCTTC.

This clonotype was counted ten times or more. This chain joins TRBV10-3 and TRBJ1-1; D gene ambiguous. This CDR3 region has 12 residues. Germline V gene sequence: CDR1 ENHRY, CDR2 SYGVKD. Between the trimmed V and J ends, which lost 2 bases and 7 bases, there was a span of 8 bases. DNA for the CDR3: TGTGCCATCAGTGAGGCAGCAAATGAAGCTTTCTTT. This codes for CAISEAANEAFF.

This clonotype was seen at least ten times. J is TRBJ2-1 and V is TRBV10-3; D perhaps matches TRBD1 (5 bases). The CDR3 extends over 14 amino acids. V shed 11 bases and J shed 1 base, with 15 bases lying between them. CDR1 is ENHRY and CDR2 is SYGVKD in the germline V gene. CDR3 region: CALRLDRSYNEQFF. The DNA of the CDR3 is TGTGCCCTCCGCCTAGACAGATCCTACAATGAGCAGTTCTTC.

This clonotype was seen ten or more times. The DNA for the CDR3 is TGTGCCAGCAGCTCGGGATCTTCTAATTCACCCCTCCACTTT. The encoded protein is CASSSGSSNSPLHF. The chain has TRBV3-1 and TRBJ1-6; D gene uncertain. Germline CDR1 and CDR2: LGHDT and YNNKEL (reference sequence). The CDR3 sequence is 14 residues long. The V and J ends lost 5 bases and 6 bases respectively, with 11 bases between them.

Many counts were recorded for this clonotype. The CDR3 region is CASSLGTGYSEAFF. CDR3 sequence (DNA): TGTGCCAGCAGCTTGGGGACAGGGTATTCTGAAGCTTTCTTT. The chain carries TRBV5-5 and TRBJ1-1; 8 bases align to TRBD1. This CDR3 contains 14 residues. J was trimmed by 6 bases and V by 0 bases; bases with no gene match: 4. Germline CDR1 and CDR2: SGHKS and YYEKEE (reference sequence).

This clonotype was counted ten times or more. The chain employs TRBV3-1 and TRBJ2-7, with D maybe TRBD2 (7 bases). The V gene's germline CDR1 is LGHDT and CDR2 YNNKEL (reference sequence). The CDR3 extends over 14 amino acids. V lost 3 bases to trimming and J lost 6 bases, with 15 bases between them. The CDR3 coding sequence is TGTGCCAGCAGCCAGAGTCGCGGGGGCTTCGAGCAGTACTTC. Protein: CASSQSRGGFEQYF.

This clonotype was detected a few times. The chain carries TRBV6-1 and TRBJ1-1, with a tentative D call TRBD1 (6 bases). The V gene lost 10 bases and the J gene lost 1 base, with 16 bases spanning the gap. Germline V gene data show CDR1 as MNHNS and CDR2 as SASEGT. CDR3 length: 14 amino acids. The chain's CDR3 is CATRDDRRNTEAFF. The CDR3 coding sequence is TGTGCCACCAGGGACGACAGGAGGAACACTGAAGCTTTCTTT.

This clonotype showed up many times. V gene TRBV25-1 combines with J gene TRBJ1-4, with unresolved D. The CDR3 is made up of 14 amino acids. V lost 8 bases, J lost 5 bases, and 15 bases lay in between. Looked up from germline, CDR1 is MGHDK and CDR2 is SYGVNS. CDR3 DNA: TGTGCCAGCTCCGCAGTGGTGGAGAATGAAAAACTGTTTTTT. The encoded protein is CASSAVVENEKLFF.

This clonotype was detected many times. This chain uses TRBV5-1 with TRBJ2-5; 10 bases are shared with TRBD2. V gave up 5 bases and J gave up 4 bases; unmatched junction bases: 5. The V gene's germline CDR1 is SGHRS and CDR2 YFSETQ. The CDR3 is made up of 14 amino acids. For the CDR3, the DNA is TGCGCCAGCAGTTATAGCGGGGGGCGAGAGACCCAGTACTTC. It codes for CASSYSGGRETQYF.

This clonotype was seen at least ten times. The rearrangement joins TRBV9 to TRBJ1-2; no clear D gene. Trimming removed 0 bases at V and 4 bases at J, with 4 bases between. CDR3 length equals 12 residues. Germline CDR1 reads SGDLS; CDR2 reads YYNGEE. CDR3 in amino acids: CASSVEAYGYTF. CDR3 bases: TGTGCCAGCAGCGTAGAGGCCTATGGCTACACCTTC.

This clonotype appeared many times. This chain connects TRBV12-3 or TRBV12-4 to TRBJ1-1; no firm D call. Trimming took 3 bases from V and 6 from J, leaving 8 bases between them. This CDR3 contains 12 residues. The CDR3 coding sequence is TGTGCCAGCAGTTTGTTCTTGCCTGAAGCTTTCTTT. Translated: CASSLFLPEAFF.

In its sample, this clonotype was seen many times. This rearrangement joins TRBV18 to TRBJ1-1; D perhaps matches TRBD1 (5 bases). The CDR3 runs to 20 residues. V lost 2 bases and J lost 0, with 25 bases in between. Germline-derived CDR1 and CDR2 are KGHSH and LQKENI. CDR3 bases: TGTGCCAGCTCACCAATCATGGTGACGGGGCAGGGCGTAATGAACACTGAAGCTTTCTTT. Translated, it gives CASSPIMVTGQGVMNTEAFF.

This clonotype was picked up many times. The chain links TRBV29-1 to TRBJ2-1, with 7 bases fitting TRBD1. In germline, CDR1 is SQVTM, CDR2 ANQGSEA. This CDR3 comprises 15 residues. After removal of 8 bases from V and 0 bases from J, the junction contained 10 bases not matched to a gene. The CDR3 region is CSFRTGPSSYNEQFF. In DNA form, the CDR3 reads TGCAGCTTTCGGACAGGCCCGAGCTCCTACAATGAGCAGTTCTTC.

This clonotype was seen a few times. V is TRBV7-2 and J is TRBJ1-1, with D tentatively TRBD1 (5 bases). The CDR3 consists of 14 residues. Trimming took 2 bases from V and 4 from J, leaving 11 bases between them. Germline V gives CDR1 SGHTA, CDR2 FQGNSA. Here the CDR3 DNA reads TGTGCCAGCAGCTTAATGGGGGTCGGCACTGAAGCTTTCTTT. Protein: CASSLMGVGTEAFF.

There are many counts of this clonotype. The rearrangement joins TRBV12-3 or TRBV12-4 to TRBJ1-1, with unresolved D. This CDR3 has 13 amino acids. The V end lost 6 bases, the J end lost 1 base, and 9 bases lay between the germline ends. CDR3 sequence (DNA): TGTGCCAGCAGCCCTCATGAGAACACTGAAGCTTTCTTT. Amino acid sequence: CASSPHENTEAFF.

This clonotype came up many times. This chain links TRBV20-1 with TRBJ2-3; tentatively, D is TRBD1 or TRBD2 (5 bases each). With 3 bases removed from V and 2 bases from J, the gap between germline ends came to 12 bases. Per germline, CDR1 DFQATT and CDR2 SNEGSKA (reference sequence). CDR3 length: 14 amino acids. This CDR3 reads CSARYGTFTDTQYF. As DNA, the CDR3 is TGCAGTGCTAGGTACGGGACCTTCACAGATACGCAGTATTTT.

This clonotype was observed at least ten times. CDR3 in amino acids: CASRTTGEYVYEQYF. CDR3 nucleotide sequence: TGCGCCAGCAGGACGACAGGGGAGTATGTCTACGAGCAGTACTTC. The rearrangement uses TRBV5-1 and TRBJ2-7, with 8 positions matching TRBD1. Germline V CDR1 and CDR2: SGHRS, YFSETQ. The trim removed 5 bases at V and 3 bases at J, leaving 10 bases unmatched. This CDR3 has 15 amino acids.

Many counts were recorded for this clonotype. The chain uses TRBV7-6 and TRBJ2-1; 7 bases align to TRBD1. V trimming: 8 bases; J trimming: 5 bases; junction bases outside the gene matches: 9. The CDR3 loop spans 14 amino acids. CDR1 is SGHVS, CDR2 FNYEAQ, per germline. CDR3 region: CASGDLGTDNEQFF. DNA for the CDR3: TGTGCCAGCGGGGACCTAGGGACAGACAATGAGCAGTTCTTC.

This clonotype has ten or more counts. CDR3 DNA sequence: TGTGCCAGCAGTTTCCTCCCACTAGGACGGAGCACCGGGGAGCTGTTTTTT. This translates into CASSFLPLGRSTGELFF. The chain is built from TRBV27 and TRBJ2-2; perhaps TRBD2 as D (5 bases). Germline V gives CDR1 MNHEY, CDR2 SMNVEV (reference sequence). Trimming pared 3 bases from V and 4 bases from J, leaving 18 bases between. This CDR3 region has 17 residues.

This clonotype occurred many times. The genes are TRBV12-3 or TRBV12-4 and TRBJ2-7; D is unclear. Trimming took off 4 bases at V and 2 bases at J, with 6 bases between the two ends. CDR3 size: 12 residues. The CDR3 sequence: CASSWSTYEQYF. The CDR3 DNA is TGTGCCAGCAGTTGGAGTACCTACGAGCAGTACTTC.

This clonotype was observed at least ten times. This sequence joins TRBV9 and TRBJ2-1; TRBD2 agrees at 9 bases. The CDR3 loop spans 20 amino acids. Trimming removed 2 bases from V and 5 bases from J; junction bases left unmatched: 20. The germline CDR1 and CDR2 sequences are SGDLS and YYNGEE. In nucleotides, the CDR3 is TGTGCCAGCAGCGTGGGTACCCGGGGGGTCCGAGCGGGGGGTAACAATGAGCAGTTCTTC. Protein: CASSVGTRGVRAGGNNEQFF.

This clonotype was picked up many times. The chain employs TRBV12-3 or TRBV12-4 and TRBJ2-5; the D call may be TRBD1 or TRBD2 (5 bases each). Trimming stripped 11 bases from V and 5 bases from J, with 18 bases between. CDR3 length: 13 amino acids. The CDR3 sequence is CASRGSTGETQYF. The CDR3 DNA follows: TGTGCCTCAAGGGGTTCTACGGGGGAGACCCAGTACTTC.

Ten or more counts support this clonotype. V is TRBV5-6 and J is TRBJ2-7; D might be TRBD2 (5 bases). Germline CDR1 reads SGHDT; CDR2 reads YYEEEE. CDR3 length equals 13 residues. Trimming took 1 base from V and 5 from J, leaving 10 bases between them. CDR3 in DNA: TGTGCCAGCAGCTTGAGAGGGTTCAACGAGCAGTACTTC. Translation: CASSLRGFNEQYF.